This TCR beta chain came from a study of response to subunit inactivated influenza vaccine. Worth noting for this clonotype: Its antigen is undetermined.

Study-level findings and limits: The authors proposed limited new T cell recruitment per seasonal influenza vaccination.

Germline V lookup: CDR1 LNHDA, CDR2 SQIVND (reference sequence). The V and J ends lost 0 bases and 13 bases respectively, with 9 bases between them. This CDR3 has 12 residues. TCRdb recomputed calls from the RT-PCR reads with MiXCR, one row per CDR3 protein. The sample has approximately 290,000 distinct CDR3 sequences, 20% to 25% seen once. The TCR was taken from a man aged 45 to 70 who received an inactivated influenza vaccine. The V and J genes are TRBV19 and TRBJ1-4; D not certain. The sample consisted of PBMCs from blood, taken approximately 20 months after vaccination. The CDR3 DNA reads TGTGCCAGTAGTATAGATCGCAGCCTACTGTTTTTT. Amino acid sequence: CASSIDRSLLFF.